This T cell receptor (beta chain) was identified in a study of CD8 T cells in Susac syndrome. An amount of RNA that ranged from roughly 0.5 to 1 ug was reverse transcribed with random hexamers. The CDR3 of TCR beta was amplified by immunoSEQ multiplex PCR across 54 Vbeta and 13 Jbeta. MiXCR was run by TCRdb on the immunoSEQ multiplex PCR reads, yielding one entry per CDR3 protein. The sample records about 210,000 distinct CDR3 sequences, about 94% being singletons. This clonotype was recorded once. Input material: CD4+ T cells from PBMCs. This TCR was recovered from a human donor in good health.

The CDR3 is CASSLKGGQTYGYTF. CDR3 bases: TGTGCCAGCAGCTTAAAAGGGGGGCAGACCTATGGCTACACCTTC. The V call is TRBV7-3, the J call TRBJ1-2; a weak D match, TRBD1 (6 bases). Trimming removed 1 base from V and 4 bases from J, with 13 bases in between. The CDR3 length is 15 residues. Germline V gives CDR1 SGHTA, CDR2 FQGTGA.